Listed here is a single T cell receptor beta chain. Its cognate antigen is unknown. The entry originates in a study of OX40 agonist ivuxolimab in advanced cancers. For the study at large: Prior checkpoint blockade (anti-PD-1, anti-PD-L1 or anti-CTLA-4) was permitted; around 40% had it. Partial response was recorded in three patients: one hepatocellular carcinoma and two cutaneous melanoma cases. General observations from the study: CD4+ T cells averaged fewer expanded clones than CD8+ T cells. Dosing at 0.1 to 3.0 mg/kg was accompanied by clonal expansion of CD4+ and CD8+ blood T cells by week 6.

This CDR3 comprises 17 residues. V shed 4 bases and J shed 4 bases, with 24 bases lying between them. The V gene's germline CDR1 is SGHNT and CDR2 YYREEE (reference sequence). Some clones are missing from TCRdb's copy, which holds only in-frame ones; the method was immunoSEQ multiplex PCR. The table lists fewer than 95,000 clones, roughly 90% of them singletons. Sequencing used CD4+ or CD8+ T cells sorted from blood, obtained in a trial of the OX40 agonist ivuxolimab. The TCR comes from an adult with an advanced solid tumor such as melanoma, head and neck, liver or kidney cancer. V and J are TRBV5-4 and TRBJ2-7; D perhaps matches TRBD1 (5 bases). CDR3 DNA: TGTGCCAGCAGCCAAACAGATCCGGTTCGCAGGGATTACGAGCAGTACTTC. It yields the protein CASSQTDPVRRDYEQYF.